This entry features one T cell receptor (beta chain) sequence. The data originate from a study of blood T cell repertoires in COVID-19. Across the whole study: The United States, Italy and Spain provided the acute and convalescent COVID-19 samples. T cells, B-cell-depleted T cells, or PBMCs supplied cDNA or gDNA.

This CDR3 spans 18 amino acids. The V end was cut by 1 base, the J end by 1 base, with 19 bases between. CDR1 is SGHDN and CDR2 is FVKESK in the germline V gene. Per the original data handling: Quantification of nucleated cells was approximated via reference gene primer amplification. Sequenced by immunoSEQ multiplex PCR; TCRdb stores in-frame clones only, minus some. That table is the source of V, J and clone size, and D and trimming were worked out from the DNA. The sample comprises 200,000 to 300,000 clones, about 88% of which are singletons, and approximately 4.3% rests with the top ten. V gene TRBV14 combines with J gene TRBJ1-1; D is unclear. This clonotype was obtained from a man aged 55 to 70 who had recovered from COVID-19. Sequencing was done on a sample of peripheral blood. This chain's CDR3 is CASSQAVPSPPWNTEAFF. DNA of the CDR3: TGTGCCAGCAGCCAAGCGGTTCCTTCACCTCCCTGGAACACTGAAGCTTTCTTT.